This TCR beta chain was captured in a study of cytomegalovirus exposure and HLA in healthy donors. Overall study findings and caveats: The authors assumed roughly uniform sequencing depth across donors for presence/absence analyses. Other equally common chains were less clonally expanded than HLA-associated TCR beta chains, a later analysis showed.

PCR employed 60 Vbeta and 13 Jbeta primers. This table comes from immunoSEQ multiplex PCR, and its TCRdb copy is limited to in-frame clones, with some not included. The data contain about 130,000 clones, 75% to 85% of them singletons. About this clone: Its antigen remains unknown.

This CDR3 contains 13 residues. Germline V gene lookup returns CDR1 SGHVS and CDR2 FQNEAQ. V was clipped by 3 bases and J by 5 bases, with 10 bases between them. J is TRBJ2-5 and V is TRBV7-8, with unresolved D. The specimen was PBMCs. The receptor comes from a young man in good health and CMV-seronegative. The CDR3, as DNA: TGTGCCAGCAGCTTCGTCTCCCTCGAGACCCAGTACTTC. It encodes CASSFVSLETQYF.